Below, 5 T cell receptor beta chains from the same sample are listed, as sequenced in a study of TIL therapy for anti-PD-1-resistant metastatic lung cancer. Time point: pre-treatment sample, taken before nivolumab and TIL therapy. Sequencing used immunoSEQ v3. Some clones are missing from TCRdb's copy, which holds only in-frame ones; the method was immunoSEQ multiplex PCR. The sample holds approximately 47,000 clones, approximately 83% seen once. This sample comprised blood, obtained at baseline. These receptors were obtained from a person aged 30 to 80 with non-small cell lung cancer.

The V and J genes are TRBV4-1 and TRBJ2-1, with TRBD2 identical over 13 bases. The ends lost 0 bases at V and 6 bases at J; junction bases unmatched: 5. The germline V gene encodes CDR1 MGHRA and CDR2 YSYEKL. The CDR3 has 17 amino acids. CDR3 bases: TGCGCCAGCAGCCAAGAGGCTACTAGCGGGGGGGTCAATGAGCAGTTCTTC. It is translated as CASSQEATSGGVNEQFF.

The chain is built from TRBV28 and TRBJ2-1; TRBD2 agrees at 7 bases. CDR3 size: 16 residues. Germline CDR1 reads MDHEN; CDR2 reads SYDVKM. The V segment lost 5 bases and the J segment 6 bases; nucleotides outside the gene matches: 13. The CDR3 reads CASSTAGAGSFNEQFF. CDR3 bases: TGTGCCAGCAGTACCGCCGGAGCGGGAAGTTTCAATGAGCAGTTCTTC.

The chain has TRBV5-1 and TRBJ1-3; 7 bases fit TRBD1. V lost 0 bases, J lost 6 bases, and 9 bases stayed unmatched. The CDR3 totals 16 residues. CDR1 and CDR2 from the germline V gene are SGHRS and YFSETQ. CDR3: CASSLEGGPRANTIYF. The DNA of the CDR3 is TGCGCCAGCAGCTTGGAAGGGGGCCCCCGTGCAAACACCATATATTTT.

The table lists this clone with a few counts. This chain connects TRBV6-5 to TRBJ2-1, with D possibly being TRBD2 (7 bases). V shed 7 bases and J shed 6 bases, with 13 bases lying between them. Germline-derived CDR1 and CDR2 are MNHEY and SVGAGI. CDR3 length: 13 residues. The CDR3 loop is CASMTGGRNEQFF. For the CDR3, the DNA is TGTGCCAGCATGACGGGGGGCCGCAATGAGCAGTTCTTC.

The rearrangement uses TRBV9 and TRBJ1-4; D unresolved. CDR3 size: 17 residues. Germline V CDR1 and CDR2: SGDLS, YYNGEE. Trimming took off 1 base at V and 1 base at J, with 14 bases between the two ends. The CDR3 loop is CASSVFEGGRTNEKLFF. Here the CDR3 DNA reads TGTGCCAGCAGCGTATTCGAGGGTGGTAGAACTAATGAAAAACTGTTTTTT.